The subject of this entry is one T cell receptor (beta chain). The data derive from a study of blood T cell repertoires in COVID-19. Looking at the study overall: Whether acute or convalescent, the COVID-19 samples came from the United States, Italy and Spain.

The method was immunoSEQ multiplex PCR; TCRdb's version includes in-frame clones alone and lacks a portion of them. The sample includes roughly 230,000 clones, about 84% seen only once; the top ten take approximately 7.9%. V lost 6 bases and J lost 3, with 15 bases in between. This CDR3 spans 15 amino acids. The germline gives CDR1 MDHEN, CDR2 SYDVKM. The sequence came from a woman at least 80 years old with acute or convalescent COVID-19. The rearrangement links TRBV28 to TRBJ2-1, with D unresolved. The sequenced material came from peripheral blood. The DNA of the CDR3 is TGTGCCAGCAGCCCCCCGGGTGAGCTCTACAATGAGCAGTTCTTC. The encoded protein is CASSPPGELYNEQFF.